This TCR beta chain is from a study of neoadjuvant anti-PD-1 for oral cavity cancer. Patients were newly diagnosed with stage II-IVA oral cavity squamous cell carcinoma without prior systemic or radiation treatment. This clone was counted once. Here immunoSEQ multiplex PCR was the method, and the copy in TCRdb shows in-frame clones only, minus some. The table shows 6,500 to 8,500 clones, with around 60% occurring only once. CDR3 length: 15 amino acids. V lost 4 bases, J lost 4 bases, and 11 bases lay in between. Germline CDR1 reads MRHNA; CDR2 reads SNTAGT. The chain joins TRBV6-4 to TRBJ2-6, with TRBD1 as a possible D gene (6 bases). The sequenced sample was tumor tissue, obtained before nivolumab (anti-PD-1) treatment. This receptor was taken from a person between 35 and 79 years old with oral cavity squamous cell carcinoma. CDR3 sequence (DNA): TGTGCCAGCAGTGGAGGGGGTTCCGGGGCCAACGTCCTGACTTTC. Residues: CASSGGGSGANVLTF.